Below are 9 T cell receptor beta chains sequenced from a single sample in a study of beta chain features in type 1 diabetes. cDNA synthesis used the whole RNA isolate, giving expressed TCRB sequences. Some clones are missing from TCRdb's copy, which holds only in-frame ones; the method was immunoSEQ multiplex PCR. The sample has about 740,000 clones, over 10% seen once. Study-wide points: Shortening of TCRB CDR3s, moderate but significant, appeared in all four CD4+ subsets of Type 1 diabetes patients.

No antigen has been assigned to these receptors. Source material: naive CD4+ T cells from blood. These receptors came from a man between 18 and 35 years old with type 1 diabetes.

This clone was recorded a few times. The genes are TRBV29-1 and TRBJ1-5, with a weak D call TRBD1 (5 bases). Germline V gene lookup returns CDR1 SQVTM and CDR2 ANQGSEA. This CDR3 is 13 amino acids long. Trimming took off 7 bases at V and 5 bases at J, with 15 bases between the two ends. CDR3 in DNA: TGCAGCGCATCATCCGGCAGGGATCAGCCCCAGCATTTT. This encodes CSASSGRDQPQHF. Complete variable domain (other parts from reference TRBV29-1 and TRBJ1-5): SAVISQKPSRDICQRGTSLTIQCQVDSQVTMMFWYRQQPGQSLTLIATANQGSEATYESGFVIDKFPISRPNLTFSTLTVSNMSPEDSSIYLCSASSGRDQPQHFGDGTRLSIL.

This rearrangement joins TRBV7-8 to TRBJ2-5; 13 bases line up with TRBD2. Germline assignment: CDR1 SGHVS and CDR2 FQNEAQ. V dropped 6 bases and J dropped 1; count of bases not matched to a gene: 5. The CDR3 length is 16 residues. CDR3 region: CASSLTSGGTQETQYF. The CDR3 DNA is TGTGCCAGCAGTCTGACTAGCGGGGGGACCCAAGAGACCCAGTACTTC.

This clone has just a few counts. The V gene is TRBV6-5, the J gene TRBJ1-2; tentatively, D is TRBD1 (6 bases). The CDR3 is 14 residues long. The germline gives CDR1 MNHEY, CDR2 SVGAGI. Deletions cut 6 bases from V and 4 bases from J, with 15 bases between. The CDR3 protein is CASSKGGYGYGYTF. DNA for the CDR3: TGTGCCAGCAGCAAGGGGGGATATGGCTATGGCTACACCTTC.

The chain joins TRBV6-5 to TRBJ1-3; D gene uncertain. Trimming pared 4 bases from V and 3 bases from J, leaving 13 bases between. The germline V gene has CDR1 MNHEY and CDR2 SVGAGI. The CDR3 contains 15 residues. The CDR3 DNA reads TGTGCCAGCAGTTCCGAACAGTGGGATGGAAACACCATATATTTT. Its protein is CASSSEQWDGNTIYF.

This clone was detected only a few times. V and J are TRBV2 and TRBJ1-1, with 8 bases that match TRBD1. The CDR3 spans 14 residues. Germline V lookup: CDR1 SNHLY, CDR2 FYNNEI. J gave up 3 bases and V 5 bases, and 5 bases lay outside the gene matches. CDR3 sequence reads: CASSRQGTDTEAFF. The CDR3 coding sequence is TGTGCCAGCAGTCGACAGGGGACGGACACTGAAGCTTTCTTT.

The table lists this clone with a few counts. The sample carries other DNA sequences with the same CDR3. The chain joins TRBV29-1 to TRBJ2-5, with 13 bases identical to TRBD2. The CDR3 has 14 amino acids. CDR1 and CDR2 from the germline V gene are SQVTM and ANQGSEA. With V trimmed by 4 bases and J by 5 bases, 4 bases remained unmatched. CDR3 in amino acids: CSVGGLAGEETQYF. The CDR3 nucleotides read TGCAGCGTTGGCGGACTAGCGGGGGAGGAGACCCAGTACTTC.

This clone was observed a few times. The chain has TRBV20-1 and TRBJ1-6; D call uncertain. Germline V gene data show CDR1 as DFQATT and CDR2 as SNEGSKA (reference sequence). The CDR3 is 10 residues long. Trimming stripped 3 bases from V and 14 bases from J, with 8 bases between. The CDR3 spells CSASPSTLHF. CDR3 DNA: TGCAGTGCTAGCCCCTCCACCCTCCACTTT.

This clone has just a few counts. This chain connects TRBV7-8 to TRBJ1-2; D remains ambiguous. Per the germline V gene, CDR1 is SGHVS and CDR2 is FQNEAQ. The CDR3 covers 14 residues. The V and J ends lost 7 bases and 5 bases respectively, with 17 bases between them. CDR3 in amino acids: CASTVGPEGYGYTF. CDR3 bases: TGTGCCAGCACCGTAGGGCCGGAGGGATATGGCTACACCTTC. Full variable domain (remainder filled in from reference TRBV7-8 and TRBJ1-2): GAGVSQSPRYKVAKRGQDVALRCDPISGHVSLFWYQQALGQGPEFLTYFQNEAQLDKSGLPSDRFFAERPEGSVSTLKIQRTQQEDSAVYLCASTVGPEGYGYTFGSGTRLTVV.

In its sample, this clone was seen a few times. The chain employs TRBV27 and TRBJ2-2, with unresolved D. Deletions cut 3 bases from V and 1 base from J, with 6 bases between. This CDR3 contains 14 residues. Per the germline V gene, CDR1 is MNHEY and CDR2 is SMNVEV (reference sequence). CDR3 bases: TGTGCCAGCAGTTTGACGGTGAACACCGGGGAGCTGTTTTTT. It translates to CASSLTVNTGELFF.